Here is one TCR beta chain with its context. This sample was included in a study of OX40 agonist ivuxolimab in advanced cancers. Study summary: Ivuxolimab, an antibody that agonizes OX40 (CD134), was administered to the patients.

Clones were read by immunoSEQ multiplex PCR, and TCRdb kept only the in-frame ones, dropping some. The profile covers 45,000 to 50,000 clones, with roughly 89% appearing a single time and 13% to 15% taken by the ten largest. This CDR3 spans 13 amino acids. V lost 7 bases and J 0 bases, leaving 9 bases between the germline ends. Per the germline V gene, CDR1 is LNHDA and CDR2 is SQIVND (reference sequence). This specimen consisted of CD4+ or CD8+ T cells sorted from blood, obtained in a trial of the OX40 agonist ivuxolimab. The chain joins TRBV19 to TRBJ1-1; D gene unclear. The TCR comes from an adult with an advanced solid tumor such as melanoma, head and neck, liver or kidney cancer. CDR3 residues: CASTTRLNTEAFF. CDR3 sequence (DNA): TGTGCCAGTACGACCAGGTTGAACACTGAAGCTTTCTTT.